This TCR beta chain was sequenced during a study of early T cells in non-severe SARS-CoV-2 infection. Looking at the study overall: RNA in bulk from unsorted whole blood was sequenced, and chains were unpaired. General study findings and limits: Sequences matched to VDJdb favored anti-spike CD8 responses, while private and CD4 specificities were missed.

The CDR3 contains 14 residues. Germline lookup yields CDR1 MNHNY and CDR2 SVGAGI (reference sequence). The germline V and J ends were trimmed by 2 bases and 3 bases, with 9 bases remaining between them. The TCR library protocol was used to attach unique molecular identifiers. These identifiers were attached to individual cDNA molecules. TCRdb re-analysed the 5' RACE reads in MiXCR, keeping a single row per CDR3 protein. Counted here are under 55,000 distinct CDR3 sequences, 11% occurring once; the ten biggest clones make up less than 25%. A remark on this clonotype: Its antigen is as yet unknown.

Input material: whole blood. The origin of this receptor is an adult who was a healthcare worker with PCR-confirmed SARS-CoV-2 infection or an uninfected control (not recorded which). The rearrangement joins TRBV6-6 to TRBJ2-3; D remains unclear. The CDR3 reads CASSYLQTTDTQYF. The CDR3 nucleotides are TGTGCCAGCAGTTACCTCCAAACGACAGATACGCAGTATTTT.